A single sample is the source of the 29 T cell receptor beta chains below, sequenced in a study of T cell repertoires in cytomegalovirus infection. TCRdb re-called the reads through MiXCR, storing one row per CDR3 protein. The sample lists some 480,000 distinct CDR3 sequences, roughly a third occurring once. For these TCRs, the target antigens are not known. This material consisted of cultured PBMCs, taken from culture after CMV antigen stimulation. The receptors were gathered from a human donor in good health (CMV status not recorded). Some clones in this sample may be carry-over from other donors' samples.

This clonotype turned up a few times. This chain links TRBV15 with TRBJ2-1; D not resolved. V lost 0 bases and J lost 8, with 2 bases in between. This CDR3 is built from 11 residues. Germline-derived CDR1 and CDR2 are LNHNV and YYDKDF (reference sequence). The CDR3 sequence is CATSREDEQFF. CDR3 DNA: TGTGCCACCAGCAGAGAAGATGAGCAGTTCTTC.

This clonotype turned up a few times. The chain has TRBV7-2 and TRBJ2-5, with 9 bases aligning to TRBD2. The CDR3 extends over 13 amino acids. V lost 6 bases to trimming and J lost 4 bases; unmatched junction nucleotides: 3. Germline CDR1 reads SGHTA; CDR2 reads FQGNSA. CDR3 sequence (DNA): TGTGCCAGCAGGGGACTAGCAGGAGAGACCCAGTACTTC. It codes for CASRGLAGETQYF.

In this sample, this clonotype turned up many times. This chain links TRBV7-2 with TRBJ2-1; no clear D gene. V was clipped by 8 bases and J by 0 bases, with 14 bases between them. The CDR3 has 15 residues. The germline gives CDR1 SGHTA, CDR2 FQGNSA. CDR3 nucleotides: TGTGCCAGCGTGCTGACTGTTAGCTCCTACAATGAGCAGTTCTTC. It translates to CASVLTVSSYNEQFF. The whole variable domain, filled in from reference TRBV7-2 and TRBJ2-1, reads GAGVSQSPSNKVTEKGKDVELRCDPISGHTALYWYRQSLGQGLEFLIYFQGNSAPDKSGLPSDRFSAERTGGSVSTLTIQRTQQEDSAVYLCASVLTVSSYNEQFFGPGTRLTVL.

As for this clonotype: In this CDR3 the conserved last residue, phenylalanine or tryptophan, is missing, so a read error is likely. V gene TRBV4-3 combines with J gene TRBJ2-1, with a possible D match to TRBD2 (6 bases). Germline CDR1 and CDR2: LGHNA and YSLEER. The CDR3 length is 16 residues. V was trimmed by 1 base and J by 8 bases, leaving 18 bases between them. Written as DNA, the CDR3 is TGCGCCAGCAGCCAAGTAACCCAGCGGGCTTTTGATGAGCAGTTCTTA. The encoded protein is CASSQVTQRAFDEQFL.

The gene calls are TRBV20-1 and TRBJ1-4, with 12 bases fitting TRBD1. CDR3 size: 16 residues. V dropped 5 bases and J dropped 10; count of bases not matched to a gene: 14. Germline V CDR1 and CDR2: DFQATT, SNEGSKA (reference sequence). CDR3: CSAPGQGAASGGKLFF. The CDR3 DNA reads TGCAGTGCTCCGGGACAGGGGGCGGCCTCAGGGGGAAAACTGTTTTTT.

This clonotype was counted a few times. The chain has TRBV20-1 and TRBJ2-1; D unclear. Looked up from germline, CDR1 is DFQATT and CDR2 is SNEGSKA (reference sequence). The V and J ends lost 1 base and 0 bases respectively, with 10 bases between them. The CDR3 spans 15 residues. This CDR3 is CSARATIGSYNEQFF. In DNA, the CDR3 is TGCAGTGCTAGAGCAACTATAGGCTCCTACAATGAGCAGTTCTTC.

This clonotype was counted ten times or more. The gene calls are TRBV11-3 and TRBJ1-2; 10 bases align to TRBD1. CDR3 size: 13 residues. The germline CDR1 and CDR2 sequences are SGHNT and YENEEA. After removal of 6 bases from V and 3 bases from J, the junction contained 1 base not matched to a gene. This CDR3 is CASRGQGHYGYTF. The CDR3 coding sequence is TGTGCCAGCAGGGGACAGGGGCACTATGGCTACACCTTC.

CDR3 sequence: CASQGARGTDTQYF. CDR3 DNA sequence: TGTGCCAGCCAGGGGGCCCGAGGGACAGATACGCAGTATTTT. The chain is built from TRBV7-8 and TRBJ2-3; TRBD1 aligns across 8 bases. Germline values: CDR1 SGHVS, CDR2 FQNEAQ. The ends lost 8 bases at V and 3 bases at J; junction bases unmatched: 7. CDR3 length: 14 amino acids.

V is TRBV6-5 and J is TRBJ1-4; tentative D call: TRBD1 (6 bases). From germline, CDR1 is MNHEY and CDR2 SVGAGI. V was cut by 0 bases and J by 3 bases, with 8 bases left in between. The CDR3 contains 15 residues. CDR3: CASSYSGTPNEKLFF. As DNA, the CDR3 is TGTGCCAGCAGTTACTCCGGGACACCTAATGAAAAACTGTTTTTT.

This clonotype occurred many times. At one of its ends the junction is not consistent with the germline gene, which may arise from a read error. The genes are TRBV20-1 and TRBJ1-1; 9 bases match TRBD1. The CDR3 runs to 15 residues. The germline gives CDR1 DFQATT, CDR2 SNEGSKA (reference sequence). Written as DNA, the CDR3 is TGCAGTGCTAGAGATATTAGCGGGACAGGGATACTAGGGGATTTT. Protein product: CSARDISGTGILGDF.

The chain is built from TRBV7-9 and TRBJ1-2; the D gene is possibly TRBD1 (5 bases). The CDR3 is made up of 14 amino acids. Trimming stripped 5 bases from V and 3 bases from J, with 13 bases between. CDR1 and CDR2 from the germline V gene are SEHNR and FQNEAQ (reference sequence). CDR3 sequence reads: CASSPRAGYYGYTF. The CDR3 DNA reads TGTGCCAGCAGCCCCCGGGCAGGGTACTATGGCTACACCTTC.

CDR3 loop: CASSRRVLPYNEQFF. For the CDR3, the DNA is TGTGCCAGCAGCCGGCGGGTCCTACCGTACAATGAGCAGTTCTTC. The chain joins TRBV12-3 or TRBV12-4 to TRBJ2-1; TRBD2 is a possible D gene (5 bases). V shed 6 bases and J shed 4 bases, with 16 bases lying between them. This CDR3 is built from 15 residues.

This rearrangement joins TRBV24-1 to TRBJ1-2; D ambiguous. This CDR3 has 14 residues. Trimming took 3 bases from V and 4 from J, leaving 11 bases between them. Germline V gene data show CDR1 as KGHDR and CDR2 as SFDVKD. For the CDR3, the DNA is TGTGCCACCAGTGATACCGATATACGCTATGGCTACACCTTC. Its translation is CATSDTDIRYGYTF.

In nucleotides, the CDR3 is TGTGCCAGCAGTTTTACGACCCAAAACCAGCCCCAGCATTTT. Encoded protein: CASSFTTQNQPQHF. The rearrangement joins TRBV28 to TRBJ1-5; the D is unclear. Germline lookup yields CDR1 MDHEN and CDR2 SYDVKM. This CDR3 is built from 14 residues. The V and J ends lost 3 bases and 7 bases respectively, with 13 bases between them.

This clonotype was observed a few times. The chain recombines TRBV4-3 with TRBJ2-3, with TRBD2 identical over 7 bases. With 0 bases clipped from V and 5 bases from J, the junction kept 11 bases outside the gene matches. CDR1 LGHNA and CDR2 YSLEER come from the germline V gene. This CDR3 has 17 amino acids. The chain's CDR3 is CASSQESRGSSLDTQYF. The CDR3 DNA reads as TGCGCCAGCAGCCAAGAAAGTCGCGGGAGTTCCCTAGATACGCAGTATTTT.

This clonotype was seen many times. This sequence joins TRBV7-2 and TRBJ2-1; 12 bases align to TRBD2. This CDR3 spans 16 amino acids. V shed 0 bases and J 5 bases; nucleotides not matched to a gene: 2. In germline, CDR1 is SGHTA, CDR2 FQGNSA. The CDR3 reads CASSLAGTSGHNEQFF. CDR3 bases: TGTGCCAGCAGCTTAGCCGGGACTAGCGGGCACAATGAGCAGTTCTTC.

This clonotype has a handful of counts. The CDR3 here is CASSLAQTSRSSYNEQFF. The DNA for the CDR3 is TGTGCCAGCAGCTTAGCTCAGACTAGCCGGAGCTCCTACAATGAGCAGTTCTTC. The rearrangement joins TRBV11-3 to TRBJ2-1; 7 nucleotides agree with TRBD2. CDR1 SGHNT and CDR2 YENEEA come from the germline V gene. Germline trimming cut 1 base from V and 0 bases from J; bases unmatched to any gene: 9. The CDR3 covers 18 residues.

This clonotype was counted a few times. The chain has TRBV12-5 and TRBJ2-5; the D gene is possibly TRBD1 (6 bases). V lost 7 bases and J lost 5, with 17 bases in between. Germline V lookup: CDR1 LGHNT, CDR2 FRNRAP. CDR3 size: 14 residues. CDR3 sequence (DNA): TGTGCTAGTGCCCTCGACAGGTTAGGCGAGACCCAGTACTTC. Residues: CASALDRLGETQYF.

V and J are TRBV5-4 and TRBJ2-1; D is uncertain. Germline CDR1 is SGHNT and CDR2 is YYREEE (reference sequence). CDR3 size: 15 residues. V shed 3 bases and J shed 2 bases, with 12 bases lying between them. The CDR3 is CASSSSRRPYNEQFF. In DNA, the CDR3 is TGTGCCAGCAGCTCAAGCCGGAGACCCTACAATGAGCAGTTCTTC.

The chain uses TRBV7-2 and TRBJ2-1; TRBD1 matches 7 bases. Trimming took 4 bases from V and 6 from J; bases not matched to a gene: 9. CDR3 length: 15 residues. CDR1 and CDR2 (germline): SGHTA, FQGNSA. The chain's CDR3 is CASSSDRRFINEQFF. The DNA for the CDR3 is TGTGCCAGCAGCTCGGACAGGCGATTCATCAATGAGCAGTTCTTC. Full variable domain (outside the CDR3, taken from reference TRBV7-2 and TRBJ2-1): GAGVSQSPSNKVTEKGKDVELRCDPISGHTALYWYRQSLGQGLEFLIYFQGNSAPDKSGLPSDRFSAERTGGSVSTLTIQRTQQEDSAVYLCASSSDRRFINEQFFGPGTRLTVL.

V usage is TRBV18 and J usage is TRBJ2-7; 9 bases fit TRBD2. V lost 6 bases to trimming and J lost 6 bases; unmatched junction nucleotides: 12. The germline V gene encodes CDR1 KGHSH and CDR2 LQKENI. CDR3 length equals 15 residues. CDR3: CASSTGLAPRVEQYV. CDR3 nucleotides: TGTGCCAGCTCGACCGGACTAGCGCCCCGGGTCGAGCAGTACGTC.

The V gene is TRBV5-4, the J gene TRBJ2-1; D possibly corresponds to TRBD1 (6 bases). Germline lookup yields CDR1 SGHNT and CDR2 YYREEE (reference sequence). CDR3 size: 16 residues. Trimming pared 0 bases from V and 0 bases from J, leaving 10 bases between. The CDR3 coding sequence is TGTGCCAGCAGCTTGGGGGACACCGGCTCCTACAATGAGCAGTTCTTC. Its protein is CASSLGDTGSYNEQFF.

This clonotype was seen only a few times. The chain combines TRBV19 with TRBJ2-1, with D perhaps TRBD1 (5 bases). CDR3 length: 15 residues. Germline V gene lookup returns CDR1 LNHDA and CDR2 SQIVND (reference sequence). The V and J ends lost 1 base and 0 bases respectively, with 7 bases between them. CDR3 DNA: TGTGCCAGTAGTATAGTACAGGTCTCCTACAATGAGCAGTTCTTC. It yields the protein CASSIVQVSYNEQFF.

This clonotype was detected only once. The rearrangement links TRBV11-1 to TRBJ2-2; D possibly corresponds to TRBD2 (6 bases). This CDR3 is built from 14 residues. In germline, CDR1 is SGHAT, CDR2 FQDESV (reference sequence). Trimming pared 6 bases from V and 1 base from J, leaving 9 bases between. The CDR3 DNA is TGTGCCAGCAGTCCGCGGGAGAACACCGGGGAGCTGTTTTTT. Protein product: CASSPRENTGELFF.

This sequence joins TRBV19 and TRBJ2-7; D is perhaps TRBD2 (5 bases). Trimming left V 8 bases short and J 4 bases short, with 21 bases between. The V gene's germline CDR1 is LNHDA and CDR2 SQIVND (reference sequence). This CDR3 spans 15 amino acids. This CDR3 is CASPPPHGVGYEQYF. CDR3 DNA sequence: TGTGCCAGTCCCCCCCCTCACGGGGTGGGGTACGAGCAGTACTTC.

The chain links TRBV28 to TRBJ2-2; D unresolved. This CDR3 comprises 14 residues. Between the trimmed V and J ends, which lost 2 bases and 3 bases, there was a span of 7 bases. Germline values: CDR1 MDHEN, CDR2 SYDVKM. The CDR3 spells CASSLEAYTGELFF. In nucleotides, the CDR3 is TGTGCCAGCAGTTTAGAAGCATACACCGGGGAGCTGTTTTTT.

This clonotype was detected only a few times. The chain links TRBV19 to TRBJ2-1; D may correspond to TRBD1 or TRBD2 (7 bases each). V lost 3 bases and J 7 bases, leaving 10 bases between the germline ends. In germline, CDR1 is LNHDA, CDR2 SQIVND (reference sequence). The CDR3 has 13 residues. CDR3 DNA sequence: TGTGCCAGTAGTATGCAGGGGGGGAATGAGCAGTTCTTC. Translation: CASSMQGGNEQFF.

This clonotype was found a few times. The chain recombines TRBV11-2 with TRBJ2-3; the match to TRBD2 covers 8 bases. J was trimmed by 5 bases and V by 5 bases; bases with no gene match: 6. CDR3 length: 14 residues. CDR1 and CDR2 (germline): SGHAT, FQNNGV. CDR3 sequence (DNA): TGTGCCAGCAGCCAAGGACTAGCCGAAGATACGCAGTATTTT. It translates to CASSQGLAEDTQYF.

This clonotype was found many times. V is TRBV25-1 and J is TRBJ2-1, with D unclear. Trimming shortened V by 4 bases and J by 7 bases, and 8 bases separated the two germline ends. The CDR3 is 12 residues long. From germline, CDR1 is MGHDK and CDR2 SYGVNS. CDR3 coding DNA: TGTGCCAGCAGTGTTCTGGGGAATGAGCAGTTCTTC. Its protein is CASSVLGNEQFF.